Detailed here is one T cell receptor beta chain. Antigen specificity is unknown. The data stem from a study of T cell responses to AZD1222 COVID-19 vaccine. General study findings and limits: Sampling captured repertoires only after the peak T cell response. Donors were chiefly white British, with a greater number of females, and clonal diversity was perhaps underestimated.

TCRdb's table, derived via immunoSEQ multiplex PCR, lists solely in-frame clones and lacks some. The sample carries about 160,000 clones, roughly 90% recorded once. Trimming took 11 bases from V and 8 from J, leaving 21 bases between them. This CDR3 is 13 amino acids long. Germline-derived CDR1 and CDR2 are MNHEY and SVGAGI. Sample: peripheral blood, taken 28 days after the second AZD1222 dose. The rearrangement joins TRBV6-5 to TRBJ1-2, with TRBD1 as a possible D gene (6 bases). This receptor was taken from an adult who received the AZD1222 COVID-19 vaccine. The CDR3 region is CACTQGGYGGYTF. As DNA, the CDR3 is TGTGCCTGTACTCAAGGGGGATATGGGGGCTACACCTTC.